The 32 T cell receptor beta chains below come from one sample, sequenced in a study of vaccination and CD4 T cells after COVID-19 (dated by TCRdb to 2022 to 2024). The library was prepared using PCR. The sequencer was an Illumina iSeq 100. TCR sequencing of DNA from cultured CD4+ T cells used the Oncomine TCR Beta short-read assay at the Johns Hopkins FTIC core. The public reads were quality trimmed at Q25 with fastp and then assembled into clones with MiXCR by TCRdb, keeping productive beta chains. Rows with a matching CDR3 protein are joined into one entry that keeps the most common DNA and genes. The sample table records about 12,000 distinct CDR3 sequences; approximately 51% of these occur just once. In total, the top ten clones hold about 18% of the sample. These receptors' antigens are unknown. In light of the paper, this sample's treatment or condition label describes: approximately 10-day PBMC culture with coronavirus spike peptide pools or control peptides (ViraFEST assay).

Sequenced here: cultured CD4+ T cells from blood, sampled after SARS-CoV-2 vaccination. These receptors came from a human donor with COVID-19.

This chain joins TRBV21-1 and TRBJ2-6. TRBV21-1 is labeled a pseudogene. The CDR3 length is 17 residues. CDR3 amino acids: CASRVWTHSSGANVLTF. DNA for the CDR3: TGTGCCAGCAGAGTATGGACGCACAGCTCTGGGGCCAACGTCCTGACTTTC.

The rearrangement links TRBV19 to TRBJ2-7, with 8 bases that match TRBD1. The CDR3 has 14 amino acids. The J segment lost 5 bases and the V segment lost 3 bases, leaving 6 bases of the junction unmatched. Germline V CDR1 and CDR2: LNHDA, SQIVND (reference sequence). CDR3 DNA sequence: TGTGCCAGTAGTATGGGACAGGTTTTCCACGAGCAGTACTTC. Its translation: CASSMGQVFHEQYF.

The chain recombines TRBV7-2 with TRBJ2-7; 9 bases are a match to TRBD2. Trimming removed 3 bases from V and 0 bases from J; junction bases left unmatched: 3. Germline V gives CDR1 SGHTA, CDR2 FQGNSA. The CDR3 totals 15 residues. The CDR3 protein is CASSFSGGSSYEQYF. CDR3 coding DNA: TGTGCCAGCAGCTTCAGCGGGGGGAGCTCCTACGAGCAGTACTTC.

A few counts support this clonotype. This chain uses TRBV27 with TRBJ1-5; D is undetermined. CDR3 length: 13 amino acids. Looked up from germline, CDR1 is MNHEY and CDR2 is SMNVEV (reference sequence). Between the trimmed V and J ends, which lost 3 bases and 6 bases, there was a span of 9 bases. The DNA of the CDR3 is TGTGCCAGCAGTTTGGAGGTGGGTCAGCCCCAGCATTTT. It encodes CASSLEVGQPQHF.

This clonotype was seen a handful of times. CDR3 amino acids: CSARGGTNYGYTF. CDR3 DNA: TGCAGTGCTAGAGGGGGGACAAACTATGGCTACACCTTC. The chain combines TRBV20-1 with TRBJ1-2, with D maybe TRBD1 (6 bases). The CDR3 consists of 13 residues. The germline CDR1 and CDR2 sequences are DFQATT and SNEGSKA (reference sequence). Trimming cost V 1 base and J 2 bases, with 8 bases left between them.

The chain uses TRBV15 and TRBJ1-3; D possibly corresponds to TRBD1 (5 bases). In germline, CDR1 is LNHNV, CDR2 YYDKDF (reference sequence). The CDR3 consists of 13 residues. Trimming left V 1 base short and J 8 bases short, with 9 bases between. The CDR3 sequence: CATSRGFRDTIYF. CDR3 nucleotides: TGTGCCACCAGCAGAGGCTTCAGGGACACCATATATTTT.

This chain links TRBV6-2 or TRBV6-3 with TRBJ2-1; 10 bases line up with TRBD2. V lost 6 bases to trimming and J lost 9 bases; unmatched junction nucleotides: 11. The CDR3 sequence is 15 residues long. Germline CDR1 is MNHEY and CDR2 is SVGEGT. The CDR3, as DNA: TGTGCCAGCAGAGGGTTAGCGGGGGGTTTCACTGAGCAGTTCTTC. This codes for CASRGLAGGFTEQFF.

J is TRBJ1-5 and V is TRBV6-5, with a tentative D call TRBD1 (5 bases). Trimming stripped 4 bases from V and 2 bases from J, with 12 bases between. Germline V lookup: CDR1 MNHEY, CDR2 SVGAGI. The CDR3 is 15 amino acids. The DNA for the CDR3 is TGTGCCAGCAGTTTGGGCCGGGGGGGCAATCAGCCCCAGCATTTT. This gives the protein CASSLGRGGNQPQHF.

The chain links TRBV15 to TRBJ2-7; 11 positions agree with TRBD2. The V gene end was trimmed by 0 bases and the J gene end by 4 bases; junction bases not matched to a gene: 5. The CDR3 consists of 16 residues. Germline V gene lookup returns CDR1 LNHNV and CDR2 YYDKDF (reference sequence). The CDR3 reads CATSRDASGGSYEQYF. Written as DNA, the CDR3 is TGTGCCACCAGCAGAGACGCTAGCGGGGGGAGTTACGAGCAGTACTTC. Full variable domain (outside the CDR3, taken from reference TRBV15 and TRBJ2-7): DAMVIQNPRYQVTQFGKPVTLSCSQTLNHNVMYWYQQKSSQAPKLLFHYYDKDFNNEADTPDNFQSRRPNTSFCFLDIRSPGLGDTAMYLCATSRDASGGSYEQYFGPGTRLTVT.

This sequence joins TRBV28 and TRBJ1-3, with TRBD1 as a possible D gene (6 bases). Trimming removed 7 bases from V and 0 bases from J, with 10 bases in between. The germline gives CDR1 MDHEN, CDR2 SYDVKM. The CDR3 extends over 14 amino acids. The CDR3 nucleotides are TGTGCCAGCACTACAGGGCCCTCTGGAAACACCATATATTTT. Its translation: CASTTGPSGNTIYF.

The J gene is TRBJ2-3, the V gene TRBV15, with D uncertain. Trimming pared 0 bases from V and 3 bases from J, leaving 13 bases between. CDR1 and CDR2 (germline): LNHNV, YYDKDF (reference sequence). The CDR3 covers 16 residues. Here the CDR3 reads CATSRDGVVGTDTQYF. In DNA, the CDR3 is TGTGCCACCAGCAGAGATGGCGTTGTGGGGACAGATACGCAGTATTTT. Variable domain in full (rest from reference TRBV15 and TRBJ2-3): DAMVIQNPRYQVTQFGKPVTLSCSQTLNHNVMYWYQQKSSQAPKLLFHYYDKDFNNEADTPDNFQSRRPNTSFCFLDIRSPGLGDTAMYLCATSRDGVVGTDTQYFGPGTRLTVL.

The J gene is TRBJ2-3, the V gene TRBV7-2; 9 bases agree with TRBD2. The germline gives CDR1 SGHTA, CDR2 FQGNSA. The CDR3 has 15 amino acids. The V gene end was trimmed by 5 bases and the J gene end by 5 bases; junction bases not matched to a gene: 8. The DNA of the CDR3 is TGTGCCAGCAGCCGAGGTGGGACTAGCCGAGATACGCAGTATTTT. Translating gives CASSRGGTSRDTQYF. Full variable domain (outside the CDR3, taken from reference TRBV7-2 and TRBJ2-3): GAGVSQSPSNKVTEKGKDVELRCDPISGHTALYWYRQSLGQGLEFLIYFQGNSAPDKSGLPSDRFSAERTGGSVSTLTIQRTQQEDSAVYLCASSRGGTSRDTQYFGPGTRLTVL.

Concerning this clonotype itself: A read error may explain this, as a much larger clone is one base away. As DNA, the CDR3 is TGTGCCAGCACCAGACTGGTCAGGCCTGAAGAGACCCAGTACTTC. Translated: CASTRLVRPEETQYF. The chain is built from TRBV7-9 and TRBJ2-5; D gene unclear. CDR3 size: 15 residues. Germline CDR1 is SEHNR and CDR2 is FQNEAQ (reference sequence). V gave up 7 bases and J gave up 3 bases, with 18 bases separating them.

The chain combines TRBV7-9 with TRBJ1-1; perhaps TRBD1 as D (5 bases). V shed 5 bases and J shed 0 bases, with 13 bases lying between them. There are 15 residues in the CDR3. Germline assignment: CDR1 SEHNR and CDR2 FQNEAQ (reference sequence). In nucleotides, the CDR3 is TGTGCCAGCAGCGCCGTACGGGGGGTGAACACTGAAGCTTTCTTT. Translating gives CASSAVRGVNTEAFF.

The V gene is TRBV30, the J gene TRBJ1-1; D gene ambiguous. The germline V gene has CDR1 GTSNPN and CDR2 SVGIG (reference sequence). This CDR3 region has 14 residues. Trimming took 2 bases from V and 0 from J, leaving 10 bases between them. The CDR3 loop reads CAWSPGQLNTEAFF. The CDR3 DNA sequence: TGTGCCTGGAGTCCCGGCCAGCTGAACACTGAAGCTTTCTTT.

The chain combines TRBV5-4 with TRBJ1-6; possible D gene TRBD1, 5 bases. This CDR3 is 17 amino acids long. Germline V lookup: CDR1 SGHNT, CDR2 YYREEE (reference sequence). V was pared by 0 bases and J by 7 bases, with 17 bases between. CDR3 sequence (DNA): TGTGCCAGCAGCTTGGCCTTGGGAAAGGGGAACAATTCACCCCTCCACTTT. Protein: CASSLALGKGNNSPLHF.

The chain employs TRBV6-1 and TRBJ2-7; 7 positions agree with TRBD1. The CDR3 runs to 14 residues. Germline loops: CDR1 MNHNS, CDR2 SASEGT. V shed 6 bases and J 6 bases; nucleotides not matched to a gene: 11. DNA of the CDR3: TGTGCCAGCAGGCAAGACAGGGTTATCGTCGAGCAGTACTTC. Amino acids: CASRQDRVIVEQYF.

This chain joins TRBV20-1 and TRBJ2-7; TRBD1 aligns across 9 bases. This CDR3 is 16 amino acids long. The V gene's germline CDR1 is DFQATT and CDR2 SNEGSKA (reference sequence). Trimming cost V 6 bases and J 5 bases; bases outside gene matches: 17. CDR3 sequence (DNA): TGCAGTGCCATAAGCTTAACAGGGGGCACCGTAGACGAGCAGTACTTC. It codes for CSAISLTGGTVDEQYF.

V usage is TRBV7-9 and J usage is TRBJ2-7, with D perhaps given as TRBD1 or TRBD2 (6 bases each). The V end was cut by 6 bases, the J end by 3 bases, with 21 bases between. Germline loops: CDR1 SEHNR, CDR2 FQNEAQ (reference sequence). The CDR3 is 16 residues long. CDR3 sequence reads: CASRSNKGGTRYEQYF. The CDR3 coding sequence is TGTGCCAGCAGATCTAATAAGGGGGGCACTCGCTACGAGCAGTACTTC.

The chain combines TRBV29-1 with TRBJ1-2; D unresolved. Germline CDR1 and CDR2: SQVTM and ANQGSEA. CDR3 length: 14 amino acids. V was clipped by 7 bases and J by 7 bases, with 22 bases between them. CDR3 nucleotide sequence: TGCAGCGCCCGGTTGCATACGAATATTCCTGGCTACACCTTC. This encodes CSARLHTNIPGYTF.

This clonotype was picked up one time. The chain joins TRBV6-2 or TRBV6-3 to TRBJ2-5; TRBD2 matches 7 bases. V lost 2 bases, J lost 2 bases, and 5 bases stayed unmatched. In germline, CDR1 is MNHEY, CDR2 SVGEGT. The CDR3 totals 15 residues. CDR3 nucleotides: TGTGCCAGCAGTTACCCTCGGACTAGGCAAGAGACCCAGTACTTC. This gives the protein CASSYPRTRQETQYF.

This clonotype was recorded only once. The rearrangement links TRBV7-2 to TRBJ2-5; unclear D gene. There are 12 residues in the CDR3. Trimming shortened V by 8 bases and J by 2 bases, and 9 bases separated the two germline ends. CDR1 and CDR2 from the germline V gene are SGHTA and FQGNSA. CDR3 DNA sequence: TGTGCCAGCGGCCGGAATCAAGAGACCCAGTACTTC. It is translated as CASGRNQETQYF.

CDR3 sequence reads: CASSSPGQILAKNIQYF. The CDR3 region has the DNA TGTGCCAGCAGCTCGCCGGGACAGATTCTAGCCAAAAACATTCAGTACTTC. The gene calls are TRBV7-2 and TRBJ2-4, with 7 positions matching TRBD1. The CDR3 has 17 residues. Germline V gene lookup returns CDR1 SGHTA and CDR2 FQGNSA. V gave up 4 bases and J gave up 0 bases; unmatched junction bases: 9.

The rearrangement uses TRBV27 and TRBJ2-5; D unclear. The CDR3 covers 14 residues. V gave up 5 bases and J gave up 2 bases, with 12 bases separating them. The germline V gene has CDR1 MNHEY and CDR2 SMNVEV (reference sequence). CDR3 sequence (DNA): TGTGCCAGCAGTCCCACGACTCGTCAAGAGACCCAGTACTTC. Translated: CASSPTTRQETQYF.

This clonotype turned up a few times. The rearrangement joins TRBV6-5 to TRBJ1-2; D gene uncertain. V shed 2 bases and J shed 7 bases, with 20 bases lying between them. Germline V gives CDR1 MNHEY, CDR2 SVGAGI. The CDR3 contains 16 residues. In DNA form, the CDR3 reads TGTGCCAGCAGTTACCCCGGCGGGTCCTTCCGAGGTGGCTACACCTTC. This codes for CASSYPGGSFRGGYTF.

By sample fraction, this clonotype is medium-sized. The chain uses TRBV4-2 and TRBJ1-2; D is unresolved. V lost 4 bases and J 6 bases, leaving 18 bases between the germline ends. This CDR3 region has 15 residues. The germline CDR1 and CDR2 sequences are LGHNA and YNFKEQ. CDR3 in amino acids: CASSPQRGGVDGYTF. The CDR3 coding sequence is TGTGCCAGCAGCCCCCAGCGCGGCGGTGTCGATGGCTACACCTTC.

The gene calls are TRBV12-3 or TRBV12-4 and TRBJ1-5; possibly TRBD1 for D (5 bases). Trimming left V 2 bases short and J 4 bases short, with 12 bases between. The CDR3 spans 15 residues. The CDR3 nucleotides read TGTGCCAGCAGTTTACTGAACAGGCTAAATCAGCCCCAGCATTTT. Amino acids: CASSLLNRLNQPQHF.

V gene TRBV20-1 combines with J gene TRBJ2-3; D is undetermined. Germline V gives CDR1 DFQATT, CDR2 SNEGSKA (reference sequence). This CDR3 spans 11 amino acids. The germline V and J ends were trimmed by 6 bases and 5 bases, with 9 bases remaining between them. This chain's CDR3 is CSAHVGDTQYF. For the CDR3, the DNA is TGCAGTGCCCATGTAGGAGATACGCAGTATTTT.

This clonotype is a singleton in its sample. J is TRBJ2-1 and V is TRBV2; 12 bases map to TRBD2. The CDR3 loop spans 15 amino acids. Germline V lookup: CDR1 SNHLY, CDR2 FYNNEI. Trimming cost V 6 bases and J 6 bases; bases outside gene matches: 6. The DNA for the CDR3 is TGTGCCAGCAGACCTCTAGCGGGGGGGCTCAATGAGCAGTTCTTC. Protein sequence: CASRPLAGGLNEQFF.

The V and J genes are TRBV11-2 and TRBJ2-6; D may match TRBD1 or TRBD2 (5 bases each). The CDR3 contains 16 residues. Trimming pared 4 bases from V and 4 bases from J, leaving 14 bases between. Germline CDR1 SGHAT, CDR2 FQNNGV. The CDR3 DNA is TGTGCCAGCAGCTCCTGGGGCAGGGACGGGGCCAACGTCCTGACTTTC. Protein: CASSSWGRDGANVLTF.

This sequence joins TRBV5-4 and TRBJ2-7; TRBD2 matches at 11 bases. The V gene end was trimmed by 3 bases and the J gene end by 4 bases; junction bases not matched to a gene: 6. The CDR3 extends over 15 amino acids. CDR1 SGHNT and CDR2 YYREEE come from the germline V gene (reference sequence). The CDR3 reads CASSYGGLAEYEQYF. The CDR3 region has the DNA TGTGCCAGCAGCTACGGGGGACTAGCGGAATACGAGCAGTACTTC.

The gene calls are TRBV7-8 and TRBJ1-6, with D hard to call. Trimming left V 4 bases short and J 5 bases short, with 15 bases between. The germline V gene has CDR1 SGHVS and CDR2 FQNEAQ. The CDR3 length is 16 residues. The chain's CDR3 is CASSSLEGPNNSPLHF. CDR3 bases: TGTGCCAGCAGCTCTTTGGAGGGTCCTAATAATTCACCCCTCCACTTT. The full variable domain, with the rest looked up from reference TRBV7-8 and TRBJ1-6, is GAGVSQSPRYKVAKRGQDVALRCDPISGHVSLFWYQQALGQGPEFLTYFQNEAQLDKSGLPSDRFFAERPEGSVSTLKIQRTQQEDSAVYLCASSSLEGPNNSPLHFGNGTRLTVT.